This T cell receptor beta chain derives from a study of radiotherapy plus CTLA-4 blockade in lung cancer. Background on the study: For about 18% of patients, objective responses occurred, and around 34% had disease control.

CTLA-4 blockade with ipilimumab, together with focal radiation, was given to patients with chemo-refractory metastatic non-small-cell lung cancer. Clones were sequenced by immunoSEQ multiplex PCR, and TCRdb holds only the in-frame ones, with some missing. This sample has about 73,000 clones, with roughly 84% found just once. The germline CDR1 and CDR2 sequences are SEHNR and FQNEAQ (reference sequence). The junction had 5 bases not matched to a gene; V was cut back by 10 bases and J by 5 bases. The CDR3 contains 13 residues. Findings and caveats of the study: Reported findings show early blood T cell clone dynamics, with interferon-beta, best predicted response. Radiotherapy with ipilimumab was followed by blood expansion of tumor-derived clones.

With respect to this clone: Its cognate antigen is unknown.

The source of this sequence is a human donor with non-small cell lung cancer that progressed on radiotherapy plus ipilimumab. The chain recombines TRBV7-9 with TRBJ2-1, with TRBD2 identical over 10 bases. The sequenced sample was peripheral blood, obtained from a patient treated with radiotherapy plus ipilimumab. In nucleotides, the CDR3 is TGTGCCACGGGACTAGCGACCAACAATGAGCAGTTCTTC. It specifies CATGLATNNEQFF.